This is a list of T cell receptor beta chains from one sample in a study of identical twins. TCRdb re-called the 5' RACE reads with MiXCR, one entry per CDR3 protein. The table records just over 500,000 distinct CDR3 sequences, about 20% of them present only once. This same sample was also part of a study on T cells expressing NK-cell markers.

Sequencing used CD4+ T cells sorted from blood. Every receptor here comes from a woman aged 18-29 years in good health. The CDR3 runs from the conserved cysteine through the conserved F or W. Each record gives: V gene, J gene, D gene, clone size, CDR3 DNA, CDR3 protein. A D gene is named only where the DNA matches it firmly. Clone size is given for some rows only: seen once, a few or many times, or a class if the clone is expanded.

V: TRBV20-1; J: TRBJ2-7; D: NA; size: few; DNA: TGCAGTGCTAGAGACTCTGGCGGGGAACGTCACGAGCAGTACTTC; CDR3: CSARDSGGERHEQYF
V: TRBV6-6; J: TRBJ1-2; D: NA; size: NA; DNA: TGTGCCATCGGGGCAGGCAGAGGCTACACCTTC; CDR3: CAIGAGRGYTF
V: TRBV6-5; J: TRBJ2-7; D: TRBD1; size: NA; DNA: TGTGCCAGCAGTTACTGGGGACAGGGGGCTGGGGAGCAGTACTTC; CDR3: CASSYWGQGAGEQYF
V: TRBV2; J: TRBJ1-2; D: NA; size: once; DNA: TGTGCCAGCAGTGAAGGTCTAAGTCAGAGCTTAACCTTC; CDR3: CASSEGLSQSLTF
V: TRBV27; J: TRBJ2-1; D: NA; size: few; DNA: TGTGCCAGCAGTCTCAGGACTCTCCGGAGCTCCTACAATGAGCAGTTCTTC; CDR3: CASSLRTLRSSYNEQFF
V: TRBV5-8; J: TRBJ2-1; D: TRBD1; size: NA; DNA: TGTGCCAGCAGGGGACAGGGAGACAATGAGCAGTTCTTC; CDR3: CASRGQGDNEQFF
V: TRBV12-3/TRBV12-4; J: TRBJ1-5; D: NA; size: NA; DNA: TGTGCCAGCAGTTTAGGGGGGATTCAGCCCCAGCATTTT; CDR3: CASSLGGIQPQHF
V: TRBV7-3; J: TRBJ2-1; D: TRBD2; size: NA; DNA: TGTGCCAGCAGCTCCCCGTCGCGGGGGGGCAATGAGCAGTTCTTC; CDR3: CASSSPSRGGNEQFF
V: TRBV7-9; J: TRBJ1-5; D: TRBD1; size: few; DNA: TGTGCCAGCAGCGGGAACAGGGGACGGGGCAATCAGCCCCAGCATTTT; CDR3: CASSGNRGRGNQPQHF
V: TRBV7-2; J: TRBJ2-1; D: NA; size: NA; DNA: TGTGCCAGCAGTAACAGGGGAGGGGATGAGCAGTTCTTC; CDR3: CASSNRGGDEQFF
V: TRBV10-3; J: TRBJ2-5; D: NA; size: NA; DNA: TGTGCCATCAGTACAATGTGGCTAGGGCAAGAGACCCAGTACTTC; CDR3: CAISTMWLGQETQYF
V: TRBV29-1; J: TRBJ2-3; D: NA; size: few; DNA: TGCAGCGTCGCCGGGCCGACAGATACGCAGTATTTT; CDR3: CSVAGPTDTQYF
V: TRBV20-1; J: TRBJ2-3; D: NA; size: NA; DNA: TGCAGTGCTTATCTTGATACGCAGTATTTT; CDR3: CSAYLDTQYF
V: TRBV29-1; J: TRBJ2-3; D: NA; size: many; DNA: TGCAGCGTTGAGGGGATGGGGGGCTTAGATACGCAGTATTTT; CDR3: CSVEGMGGLDTQYF
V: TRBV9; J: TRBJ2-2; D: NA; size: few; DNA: TGTGCCAGCACGGCCACCGCGAACACCGGGGAGCTGTTTTTT; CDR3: CASTATANTGELFF
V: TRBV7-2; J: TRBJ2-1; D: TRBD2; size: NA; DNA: TGTGCCAGCAGCCTACTAACTAGCGGAACCTACAATGAGCAGTTCTTC; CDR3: CASSLLTSGTYNEQFF
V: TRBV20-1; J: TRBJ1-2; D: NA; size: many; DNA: TGCAGTGCTAGAGATGACCGTTATGGCTACACCTTC; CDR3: CSARDDRYGYTF
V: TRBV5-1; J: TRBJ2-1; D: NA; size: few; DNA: TGCGCCAGCAGCTCCGAGGGGAGCCGGACAAGAGAGCAGTTCTTC; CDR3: CASSSEGSRTREQFF
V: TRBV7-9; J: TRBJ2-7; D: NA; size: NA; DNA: TGTGCCAGCAGCCCAAGAAGCGAGTACGAGCAGTACTTC; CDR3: CASSPRSEYEQYF
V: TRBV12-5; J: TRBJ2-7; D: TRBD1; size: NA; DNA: TGTGCTAGTGGGACAGGGGTTACCTACGAGCAGTACTTC; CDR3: CASGTGVTYEQYF
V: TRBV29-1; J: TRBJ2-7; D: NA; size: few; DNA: TGCAGCGTCCCGGGACTCGAGCGCTACGAGCAGTACTTC; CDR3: CSVPGLERYEQYF
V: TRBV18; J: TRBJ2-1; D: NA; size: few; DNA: TGTGCCAGCTCACGTCAGGGTACGTCTTATGAGCAGTTCTTC; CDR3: CASSRQGTSYEQFF
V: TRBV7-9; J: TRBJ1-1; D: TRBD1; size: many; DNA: TGTGCCAGCAGCCGGGGGGCGGCCGGACAGGGAGGTGAAGCTTTCTTT; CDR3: CASSRGAAGQGGEAFF
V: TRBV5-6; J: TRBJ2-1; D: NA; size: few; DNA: TGTGCCAGCAGCTGGTTGATACCCGGACTCTCCTACAATGAGCAGTTCTTC; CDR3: CASSWLIPGLSYNEQFF
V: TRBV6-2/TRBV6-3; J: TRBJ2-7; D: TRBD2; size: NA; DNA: TGTGCCAGCAGACTAGCGGGAACGGGCGAGCAGTACTTC; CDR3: CASRLAGTGEQYF
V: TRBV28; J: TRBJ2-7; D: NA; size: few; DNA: TGTGCCAGTAAATCGGGTGCAGCGGGCGTCTCCTACGAGCAGTACTTC; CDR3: CASKSGAAGVSYEQYF
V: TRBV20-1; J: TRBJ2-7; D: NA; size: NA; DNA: TGCAGTGCTAGATTAGCGGCCGAGCAGTACTTC; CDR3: CSARLAAEQYF
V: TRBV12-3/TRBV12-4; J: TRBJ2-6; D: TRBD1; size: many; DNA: TGTGCCAGCAGTCATCCGACAGGGGGGAACTCTGGGGCCAACGTCCTGACTTTC; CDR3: CASSHPTGGNSGANVLTF
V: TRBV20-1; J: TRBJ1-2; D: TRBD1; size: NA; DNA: TGCAGTGCTAGGGGGACAGGCAGCTACACCTTC; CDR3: CSARGTGSYTF